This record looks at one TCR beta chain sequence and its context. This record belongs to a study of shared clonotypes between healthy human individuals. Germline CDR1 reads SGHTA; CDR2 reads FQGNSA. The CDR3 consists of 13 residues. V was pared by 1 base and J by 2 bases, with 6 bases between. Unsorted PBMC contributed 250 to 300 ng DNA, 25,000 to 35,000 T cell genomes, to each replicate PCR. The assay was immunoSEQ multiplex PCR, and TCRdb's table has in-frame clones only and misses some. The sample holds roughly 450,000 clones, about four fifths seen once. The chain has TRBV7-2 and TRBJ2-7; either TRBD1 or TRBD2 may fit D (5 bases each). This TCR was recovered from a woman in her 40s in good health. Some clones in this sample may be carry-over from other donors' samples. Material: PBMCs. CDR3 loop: CASSLVGAYEQYF. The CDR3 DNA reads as TGTGCCAGCAGCTTAGTGGGGGCCTACGAGCAGTACTTC.